Here is one TCR beta chain with its context. What it binds is not known. These data originate in a study of cytomegalovirus exposure and HLA in healthy donors. CDR3 length: 12 residues. The germline CDR1 and CDR2 sequences are KGHSH and LQKENI. Trimming cost V 3 bases and J 7 bases, with 10 bases left between them. Primers included in the PCR were 60 Vbeta and 13 Jbeta primers. Generated by immunoSEQ multiplex PCR, the TCRdb table keeps only in-frame clones and is missing some. The table has 150,000 to 200,000 clones, around 79% seen once; the top ten hold roughly 4.5%. Overall study results and limits: Most TCRs appeared rarely, but some public TCRs recurred in many donors. In vitro checks showed that three CMV-associated chains really do target CMV antigens.

This TCR came from a woman in her twenties or thirties in good health and CMV-seropositive. The sequenced material came from PBMCs. The gene calls are TRBV18 and TRBJ2-7; no definite D call. DNA for the CDR3: TGTGCCAGCTCACCGCTAGTCGGAGAGCAGTACTTC. As protein: CASSPLVGEQYF.